These 15 T cell receptor beta chains were sequenced from one sample in a study of T cell responses to AZD1222 COVID-19 vaccine. Sequencing used immunoSEQ multiplex PCR; TCRdb keeps in-frame clones, though not all of them. This sample carries 100,000 to 150,000 clones, about nine tenths of them seen once, and the ten largest clones take around 8%. The sample was peripheral blood, taken on day 0 of AZD1222 vaccination. Receptors originate from an adult in good health.

To note about this clone: It differs at one base from a far larger clone, so likely a read error. The CDR3 protein is CASSSDSYEQYF. The CDR3 DNA follows: TGTGCCAGCAGCTCGGACAGCTACGAGCAGTACTTC. The chain is built from TRBV6-5 and TRBJ2-7; TRBD1 is a possible D gene (6 bases). The CDR3 runs 12 residues. The germline CDR1 and CDR2 sequences are MNHEY and SVGAGI. V lost 6 bases, J lost 3 bases, and 9 bases lay in between.

This chain joins TRBV28 and TRBJ1-1, with D possibly matching TRBD1 (5 bases). CDR3 length: 16 amino acids. Germline CDR1 is MDHEN and CDR2 is SYDVKM. Between the trimmed V and J ends, which lost 6 bases and 0 bases, there was a span of 17 bases. This CDR3 is CASSSPLGLLNTEAFF. The DNA of the CDR3 is TGTGCCAGCAGCTCACCGTTGGGACTTTTGAACACTGAAGCTTTCTTT.

V and J are TRBV29-1 and TRBJ1-3; weak D call: TRBD1 (5 bases). In germline, CDR1 is SQVTM, CDR2 ANQGSEA. Trimming pared 7 bases from V and 0 bases from J, leaving 10 bases between. The CDR3 totals 13 residues. The CDR3 sequence: CSAEGPSGNTIYF. As DNA, the CDR3 is TGCAGCGCCGAGGGACCCTCTGGAAACACCATATATTTT.

The chain carries TRBV6-5 and TRBJ2-3, with D possibly TRBD1 on 6 matching bases. Trimming took 6 bases from V and 2 from J, leaving 15 bases between them. The CDR3 is 15 residues long. Germline V lookup: CDR1 MNHEY, CDR2 SVGAGI. DNA of the CDR3: TGTGCCAGCAGACGGCGACAGGCGCACACAGATACGCAGTATTTT. Translated: CASRRRQAHTDTQYF.

The V call is TRBV19, the J call TRBJ1-6; no clear D gene. Germline CDR1 and CDR2: LNHDA and SQIVND (reference sequence). The CDR3 is 14 amino acids. V dropped 3 bases and J dropped 6 bases, with 9 bases sitting between them. Here the CDR3 reads CASSILDRNSPLHF. The CDR3 coding sequence is TGTGCCAGTAGTATTCTTGACCGTAATTCACCCCTCCACTTT.

The V gene is TRBV30, the J gene TRBJ1-5; D is unresolved. This CDR3 comprises 12 residues. CDR1 is GTSNPN and CDR2 is SVGIG in the germline V gene (reference sequence). Trimming took 3 bases from V and 4 from J, leaving 7 bases between them. The CDR3 region is CAWRRGNQPQHF. The CDR3 coding sequence is TGTGCCTGGAGGCGGGGAAATCAGCCCCAGCATTTT.

CDR3 bases: TGCGCCAGCAGCTTGGTTGCGGGAGGACCAGATACGCAGTATTTT. Translating gives CASSLVAGGPDTQYF. The V gene is TRBV5-1, the J gene TRBJ2-3; 8 positions agree with TRBD2. The CDR3 runs 15 residues. Germline assignment: CDR1 SGHRS and CDR2 YFSETQ. J was trimmed by 4 bases and V by 0 bases; bases with no gene match: 4.

This sequence joins TRBV6-2 or TRBV6-3 and TRBJ1-2; maybe TRBD1 (6 bases). The germline V gene encodes CDR1 MNHEY and CDR2 SVGEGT. The length of the CDR3 is 13 residues. V was trimmed by 4 bases and J by 3 bases, leaving 9 bases between them. This CDR3 is CASSWEGDYGYTF. Written as DNA, the CDR3 is TGTGCCAGCAGTTGGGAGGGGGACTATGGCTACACCTTC.

This clone has just a few counts. V and J are TRBV10-2 and TRBJ1-5; D unclear. Germline V gives CDR1 WSHSY, CDR2 SAAADI. CDR3 length equals 14 residues. The V gene lost 0 bases and the J gene lost 1 base, with 4 bases spanning the gap. The CDR3 DNA reads as TGCGCCAGCAGTGAGTCCGACAGCAATCAGCCCCAGCATTTT. Protein sequence: CASSESDSNQPQHF.

V and J are TRBV4-1 and TRBJ1-1; D possibly corresponds to TRBD1 (5 bases). CDR1 and CDR2 from the germline V gene are MGHRA and YSYEKL. Trimming took off 1 base at V and 2 bases at J, with 14 bases between the two ends. This CDR3 contains 16 residues. Here the CDR3 DNA reads TGCGCCAGCAGCCAAGCGTGGGGGGATTTAAACACTGAAGCTTTCTTT. The encoded protein is CASSQAWGDLNTEAFF.

This chain uses TRBV5-6 with TRBJ1-3; no clear D. The CDR3 covers 16 residues. Germline-derived CDR1 and CDR2 are SGHDT and YYEEEE. Deletions cut 3 bases from V and 0 bases from J, with 13 bases between. The CDR3 here is CASSSRGLNSGNTIYF. In DNA form, the CDR3 reads TGTGCCAGCAGCTCGAGAGGACTGAACTCTGGAAACACCATATATTTT.

This chain uses TRBV28 with TRBJ2-7; D is perhaps TRBD2 (5 bases). The CDR3 has 16 amino acids. Germline V gives CDR1 MDHEN, CDR2 SYDVKM. The ends were cut back, 5 bases at V and 4 bases at J, with 21 bases in the middle. The CDR3 loop is CASSTTGFGVNYEQYF. CDR3 nucleotide sequence: TGTGCCAGCAGTACCACGGGGTTTGGGGTTAATTACGAGCAGTACTTC.

The chain uses TRBV12-5 and TRBJ2-5, with 7 bases aligning to TRBD1. The CDR3 extends over 14 amino acids. Germline V gives CDR1 LGHNT, CDR2 FRNRAP. V lost 8 bases, J lost 5 bases, and 11 bases stayed unmatched. This CDR3 reads CASSRQGLWETQYF. CDR3 bases: TGTGCTAGTAGCCGACAGGGATTATGGGAGACCCAGTACTTC.

V gene TRBV11-3 combines with J gene TRBJ2-1; 8 nucleotides align to TRBD2. Trimming cost V 5 bases and J 5 bases; bases outside gene matches: 11. Germline lookup yields CDR1 SGHNT and CDR2 YENEEA. The CDR3 is 16 residues long. DNA of the CDR3: TGTGCCAGCAGCCAGAGTCGGCTAGCGGGCCACAATGAGCAGTTCTTC. Protein: CASSQSRLAGHNEQFF.

The J gene is TRBJ1-4, the V gene TRBV28; no clear D. V lost 8 bases and J lost 8, with 15 bases in between. Germline V lookup: CDR1 MDHEN, CDR2 SYDVKM. The CDR3 consists of 13 residues. This CDR3 is CASRRSEGEKLFF. The CDR3 DNA follows: TGTGCCAGCCGGAGGTCGGAAGGGGAAAAACTGTTTTTT.